The 11 T cell receptor beta chains listed next were all sequenced from one sample in a study of blood T cell repertoires in COVID-19. Libraries were prepared by immunoSEQ multiplex PCR; TCRdb keeps only in-frame clonotypes and omits some of them. Here the sample spans about 230,000 clones, 75% to 90% being singletons. The specimen sequenced was PBMCs or T cells enriched from blood (not recorded which). These receptors all come from a woman aged 30 to 39 who had been exposed to COVID-19.

The genes are TRBV14 and TRBJ1-1; TRBD1 matches at 7 bases. The CDR3 loop spans 13 amino acids. The V segment lost 5 bases and the J segment 5 bases; nucleotides outside the gene matches: 5. Per the germline V gene, CDR1 is SGHDN and CDR2 is FVKESK. CDR3: CASSRGQVTEAFF. Here the CDR3 DNA reads TGTGCCAGCAGCAGGGGGCAGGTAACTGAAGCTTTCTTT.

The V call is TRBV5-1, the J call TRBJ2-3; 10 bases map to TRBD2. This CDR3 has 16 residues. CDR1 and CDR2 (germline): SGHRS, YFSETQ. Trimming took 3 bases from V and 5 from J; bases not matched to a gene: 9. DNA for the CDR3: TGCGCCAGCAGCTCAATAGCGGGAGGCCCTGGAGATACGCAGTATTTT. This codes for CASSSIAGGPGDTQYF.

The rearrangement links TRBV5-6 to TRBJ1-5, with a tentative D call TRBD1 (6 bases). Germline assignment: CDR1 SGHDT and CDR2 YYEEEE. This CDR3 has 14 amino acids. V shed 4 bases and J shed 6 bases, with 14 bases lying between them. The CDR3 sequence: CASSIQGPGQPQHF. DNA of the CDR3: TGTGCCAGCAGCATACAGGGACCCGGTCAGCCCCAGCATTTT.

V is TRBV7-2 and J is TRBJ2-3; possible D gene TRBD2, 6 bases. Trimming pared 3 bases from V and 3 bases from J, leaving 13 bases between. The CDR3 is made up of 15 amino acids. Germline CDR1 reads SGHTA; CDR2 reads FQGNSA. The CDR3: CASSFRGRKTDTQYF. In nucleotides, the CDR3 is TGTGCCAGCAGCTTCCGGGGGAGAAAGACAGATACGCAGTATTTT.

The chain uses TRBV10-3 and TRBJ2-7, with 11 bases aligning to TRBD1. J was trimmed by 3 bases and V by 4 bases; bases with no gene match: 14. Germline values: CDR1 ENHRY, CDR2 SYGVKD. This CDR3 is 18 amino acids long. The CDR3 nucleotides read TGTGCCATCAGTGGGTCCTTGCGCCTGGGACAGGGGGACTACGAGCAGTACTTC. Protein product: CAISGSLRLGQGDYEQYF.

The chain carries TRBV6-2 or TRBV6-3 and TRBJ1-2; D gene ambiguous. This CDR3 region has 14 residues. Looked up from germline, CDR1 is MNHEY and CDR2 is SVGEGT. Trimming left V 0 bases short and J 2 bases short, with 7 bases between. The CDR3: CASSYSTQNYGYTF. In nucleotides, the CDR3 is TGTGCCAGCAGTTACTCGACACAGAACTATGGCTACACCTTC.

CDR3 nucleotide sequence: TGTGCCAGCAGCACACGGACAGGCTGGAATGAAAAACTGTTTTTT. Its protein is CASSTRTGWNEKLFF. V and J are TRBV9 and TRBJ1-4, with 7 positions matching TRBD1. The CDR3 is 15 amino acids. Trimming cost V 4 bases and J 5 bases; bases outside gene matches: 8. Germline-derived CDR1 and CDR2 are SGDLS and YYNGEE.

This chain uses TRBV6-1 with TRBJ1-6; D is perhaps TRBD1 (6 bases). Germline CDR1 and CDR2: MNHNS and SASEGT. The length of the CDR3 is 15 residues. V was shortened by 1 base and J by 10 bases, with 14 bases between the two germline ends. The CDR3 protein is CASSEGTGRRSPLHF. The CDR3 nucleotides are TGTGCCAGCAGTGAAGGAACAGGGCGACGCTCACCCCTCCACTTT.

The chain employs TRBV12-3 or TRBV12-4 and TRBJ2-1; D may be TRBD2 (7 bases). V lost 5 bases, J lost 6 bases, and 11 bases lay in between. The CDR3 sequence is 13 residues long. The CDR3 region is CASSLGGVNEQFF. As DNA, the CDR3 is TGTGCCAGCAGTCTAGGGGGGGTCAATGAGCAGTTCTTC.

The V call is TRBV28, the J call TRBJ2-7; 8 bases fit TRBD1. This CDR3 has 16 residues. Trimming cost V 3 bases and J 3 bases; bases outside gene matches: 10. CDR1 is MDHEN, CDR2 SYDVKM, per germline. Written as DNA, the CDR3 is TGTGCCAGCAGTTTCGAATGGACAGGGAGGAACTACGAGCAGTACTTC. This sequence encodes CASSFEWTGRNYEQYF.

This clone showed up just a few times. The chain uses TRBV7-9 and TRBJ1-1, with D perhaps TRBD1 (5 bases). V was trimmed by 0 bases and J by 1 base, leaving 9 bases between them. This CDR3 is 15 amino acids long. Germline V gene sequence: CDR1 SEHNR, CDR2 FQNEAQ (reference sequence). CDR3 coding DNA: TGTGCCAGCAGCTTAGCGGCAGGGAAGAACACTGAAGCTTTCTTT. Protein: CASSLAAGKNTEAFF.